The 20 T cell receptor beta chains below were found in one sample sequenced in a study of T cell repertoires in cytomegalovirus infection. Their specific antigens are unknown. Via MiXCR, TCRdb re-called the reads, giving one row per CDR3 protein. The data hold just under 500,000 distinct CDR3 sequences, with about 33% observed a single time. This sample comprised cultured PBMCs, obtained from culture after CMV antigen stimulation. The receptor set was obtained from a human donor in good health (CMV status not recorded). Some clones in this sample may be carry-over from other donors' samples.

J is TRBJ1-5 and V is TRBV24-1, with a possible D match to TRBD1 (6 bases). Germline V lookup: CDR1 KGHDR, CDR2 SFDVKD. Trimming stripped 3 bases from V and 4 bases from J, with 12 bases between. There are 15 residues in the CDR3. CDR3 coding DNA: TGTGCCACCAGTGATCACAGGGTTGGGAATCAGCCCCAGCATTTT. Protein sequence: CATSDHRVGNQPQHF.

This clonotype was counted a few times. The genes are TRBV5-1 and TRBJ2-6; tentative D call: TRBD1 (5 bases). V lost 3 bases and J lost 2, with 12 bases in between. From germline, CDR1 is SGHRS and CDR2 YFSETQ. The CDR3 sequence is 16 residues long. CDR3 nucleotides: TGCGCCAGCAGCTGGGGCGCAAACACTGGGGCCAACGTCCTGACTTTC. It yields the protein CASSWGANTGANVLTF.

The CDR3 DNA follows: TGTGCCAGCAGCCAAGCGGGGGGGGGGAAGACCCAGTACTTC. This translates into CASSQAGGGKTQYF. The gene calls are TRBV7-8 and TRBJ2-5, with 10 bases identical to TRBD2. The ends lost 5 bases at V and 6 bases at J; junction bases unmatched: 6. The CDR3 is made up of 14 amino acids. Per the germline V gene, CDR1 is SGHVS and CDR2 is FQNEAQ. Together with reference TRBV7-8 and TRBJ2-5, the CDR3 gives the full variable domain: GAGVSQSPRYKVAKRGQDVALRCDPISGHVSLFWYQQALGQGPEFLTYFQNEAQLDKSGLPSDRFFAERPEGSVSTLKIQRTQQEDSAVYLCASSQAGGGKTQYFGPGTRLLVL.

In DNA, the CDR3 is TGTGCCAGCAGCTTAAGGAGGGGGGACACTGAAGCTTTCTTT. It yields the protein CASSLRRGDTEAFF. The rearrangement joins TRBV7-2 to TRBJ1-1; D perhaps matches TRBD1 (6 bases). Germline lookup yields CDR1 SGHTA and CDR2 FQGNSA. Trimming took off 2 bases at V and 3 bases at J, with 10 bases between the two ends. This CDR3 has 14 residues.

Ten or more counts support this clonotype. The V and J genes are TRBV6-6 and TRBJ2-5; the match to TRBD2 covers 7 bases. Germline CDR1 and CDR2: MNHNY and SVGAGI (reference sequence). Unmatched junction bases numbered 7, after V lost 2 bases and J lost 4 bases. The CDR3 spans 15 residues. CDR3: CASSYRAGLLETQYF. CDR3 in DNA: TGTGCCAGCAGTTACAGAGCGGGGCTACTAGAGACCCAGTACTTC.

The rearrangement links TRBV7-2 to TRBJ2-5, with D maybe TRBD1 (5 bases). The length of the CDR3 is 17 residues. V lost 3 bases and J lost 0, with 17 bases in between. The germline V gene encodes CDR1 SGHTA and CDR2 FQGNSA. Here the CDR3 reads CASSFEMRQGDQETQYF. Here the CDR3 DNA reads TGTGCCAGCAGCTTTGAGATGAGGCAGGGTGACCAAGAGACCCAGTACTTC.

This clonotype came up a few times. This chain connects TRBV7-2 to TRBJ1-3; the D is unclear. CDR3 size: 14 residues. The V gene's germline CDR1 is SGHTA and CDR2 FQGNSA. V dropped 5 bases and J dropped 8 bases, with 16 bases sitting between them. The CDR3 DNA is TGTGCCAGCAGCCCGCGGACGGGGTTTGACACCATATATTTT. Translated: CASSPRTGFDTIYF.

This clonotype turned up a few times. This chain links TRBV4-1 with TRBJ2-4; 9 bases are shared with TRBD1. The CDR3 is 15 amino acids. The germline V gene encodes CDR1 MGHRA and CDR2 YSYEKL. V trimming: 1 base; J trimming: 9 bases; junction bases outside the gene matches: 7. CDR3 loop: CASSQVGTGNAIQYF. The CDR3 DNA is TGCGCCAGCAGCCAAGTTGGGACAGGGAACGCCATTCAGTACTTC.

This clonotype was observed many times. CDR3 DNA: TGTGCCAGCAGCCCCTACGGGAGCACAGATACGCAGTATTTT. This encodes CASSPYGSTDTQYF. This chain connects TRBV7-2 to TRBJ2-3; D is undetermined. Trimming left V 5 bases short and J 0 bases short, with 9 bases between. Per germline, CDR1 SGHTA and CDR2 FQGNSA. The CDR3 totals 14 residues.

This sequence joins TRBV29-1 and TRBJ2-1; 11 positions agree with TRBD2. V shed 7 bases and J 1 base; nucleotides not matched to a gene: 12. The CDR3 runs 17 residues. Germline lookup yields CDR1 SQVTM and CDR2 ANQGSEA. The CDR3 DNA reads as TGCAGCGCCCGAGGTTCTAGCGGGAGGTCATCCTACAATGAGCAGTTCTTC. This gives the protein CSARGSSGRSSYNEQFF.

The gene calls are TRBV19 and TRBJ1-4; no firm D call. The CDR3 is 16 amino acids. V dropped 6 bases and J dropped 0 bases, with 14 bases sitting between them. Germline V gene lookup returns CDR1 LNHDA and CDR2 SQIVND (reference sequence). The CDR3 spells CASSHGRIATNEKLFF. As DNA, the CDR3 is TGTGCCAGTAGCCATGGACGGATTGCAACTAATGAAAAACTGTTTTTT.

The chain employs TRBV29-1 and TRBJ2-5, with TRBD2 matching 9 bases. The CDR3 totals 13 residues. CDR1 is SQVTM, CDR2 ANQGSEA, per germline. V lost 3 bases and J lost 9; bases outside the gene matches: 8. The CDR3 sequence: CSVEPGLAVAQYF. DNA for the CDR3: TGCAGCGTTGAGCCGGGACTAGCAGTGGCCCAGTACTTC.

This sequence joins TRBV19 and TRBJ2-3; 12 nucleotides align to TRBD2. Trimming removed 5 bases from V and 3 bases from J; junction bases left unmatched: 6. Germline assignment: CDR1 LNHDA and CDR2 SQIVND (reference sequence). The CDR3 runs 16 residues. CDR3 sequence reads: CASSATSGRRTDTQYF. The CDR3 nucleotides are TGTGCCAGTAGTGCGACTAGCGGGAGAAGGACAGATACGCAGTATTTT.

This sequence joins TRBV7-2 and TRBJ2-1, with TRBD2 matching 9 bases. Trimming took 4 bases from V and 9 from J; bases not matched to a gene: 10. This CDR3 has 15 amino acids. CDR1 SGHTA and CDR2 FQGNSA come from the germline V gene. The CDR3 DNA reads as TGTGCCAGCAGCTCCACCCCCGGGACTAGCCGTGAGCAGTTCTTC. Translated, it gives CASSSTPGTSREQFF.

In its sample, this clonotype was seen a few times. The rearrangement joins TRBV7-7 to TRBJ2-5; D is undetermined. The CDR3 extends over 13 amino acids. The V end lost 2 bases, the J end lost 1 base, and 5 bases lay between the germline ends. The V gene's germline CDR1 is SSHAT and CDR2 FNYEAQ (reference sequence). The CDR3 DNA is TGTGCCAGCAGCTTACATGTCCAAGAGACCCAGTACTTC. Residues: CASSLHVQETQYF.

The chain links TRBV5-1 to TRBJ2-3; 7 nucleotides align to TRBD2. V shed 3 bases and J 0 bases; nucleotides not matched to a gene: 4. Germline V gives CDR1 SGHRS, CDR2 YFSETQ. The CDR3 runs to 15 residues. The CDR3 bases are TGCGCCAGCAGCTACGTGACTAGCAGCACAGATACGCAGTATTTT. The encoded protein is CASSYVTSSTDTQYF.

The chain combines TRBV11-3 with TRBJ2-1, with 10 bases lining up with TRBD2. In germline, CDR1 is SGHNT, CDR2 YENEEA. With 3 bases clipped from V and 7 bases from J, the junction kept 3 bases outside the gene matches. The CDR3 extends over 14 amino acids. For the CDR3, the DNA is TGTGCCAGCAGCTTGGGACTAGCGAGGAATGAGCAGTTCTTC. This sequence encodes CASSLGLARNEQFF.

This clonotype was seen a handful of times. The CDR3, as DNA: TGCGCCAGCAGCCAAAGTTGGGAGTACCAAAGGACCCAGTACTTC. It yields the protein CASSQSWEYQRTQYF. The chain combines TRBV4-1 with TRBJ2-5; D perhaps matches TRBD2 (5 bases). This CDR3 contains 15 residues. The germline CDR1 and CDR2 sequences are MGHRA and YSYEKL. V lost 2 bases and J lost 7, with 17 bases in between.

This clonotype was counted many times. The gene calls are TRBV7-9 and TRBJ1-2; D perhaps matches TRBD1 (5 bases). Trimming removed 4 bases at V and 2 bases at J, with 14 bases between. Per the germline V gene, CDR1 is SEHNR and CDR2 is FQNEAQ (reference sequence). This CDR3 contains 15 residues. CDR3 protein: CASSSLIGANYGYTF. CDR3 nucleotide sequence: TGTGCCAGCAGCTCGCTCATCGGGGCAAACTATGGCTACACCTTC.

Only one count was recorded for this clonotype. This chain uses TRBV7-2 with TRBJ1-2, with D uncertain. Per germline, CDR1 SGHTA and CDR2 FQGNSA. This CDR3 is built from 15 residues. Trimming stripped 4 bases from V and 1 base from J, with 13 bases between. The CDR3 DNA follows: TGTGCCAGCAGCTCCCCAGGCGGGTATAACTATGGCTACACCTTC. Protein: CASSSPGGYNYGYTF.